These T cell receptor beta chains were read from a single sample in a study of CD8+ T cells in alopecia areata. Measured with immunoSEQ multiplex PCR; TCRdb has only the in-frame clones, and not every one. The table includes 110,000 to 150,000 clones, approximately 65% detected once. The specimen was CD8+ T cells sorted from blood. These receptors were obtained from a human donor in good health. CDR3s include the opening cysteine and the closing phenylalanine or tryptophan. The order of the fields is V gene, D gene, clone size, CDR3 length, J gene, CDR3 protein, CDR3 DNA. A D gene is named only where the DNA matches it firmly. Not every row has a clone size; where given, it reads once, few, many or a size class.

V: TRBV29-1
D: -
size: -
length: 13
J: TRBJ2-4
CDR3: CSVVGKGKNIQYF
DNA: TGCAGCGTTGTGGGGAAAGGCAAAAACATTCAGTACTTC

V: TRBV25-1
D: -
size: -
length: 15
J: TRBJ2-7
CDR3: CASSLRLEGFGEQYF
DNA: TGTGCCAGCAGTCTACGACTAGAGGGTTTCGGGGAGCAGTACTTC

V: TRBV19
D: TRBD1
size: -
length: 14
J: TRBJ1-5
CDR3: CASSIMTGDQPQHF
DNA: TGTGCCAGTAGTATAATGACAGGGGATCAGCCCCAGCATTTT

V: TRBV4-1
D: TRBD2
size: -
length: 16
J: TRBJ2-1
CDR3: CASSKRLAARDNEQFF
DNA: TGCGCCAGCAGTAAAAGACTAGCAGCTCGAGACAATGAGCAGTTCTTC

V: TRBV29-1
D: -
size: -
length: 16
J: TRBJ2-2
CDR3: CSVEGRAESNTGELFF
DNA: TGCAGCGTTGAAGGAAGAGCGGAGTCGAACACCGGGGAGCTGTTTTTT

V: TRBV11-2
D: TRBD1
size: -
length: 14
J: TRBJ2-5
CDR3: CASSPGTVQETQYF
DNA: TGTGCCAGCAGCCCAGGGACAGTACAAGAGACCCAGTACTTC

V: TRBV5-1
D: TRBD2
size: -
length: 14
J: TRBJ2-1
CDR3: CASSFSGSGNEQFF
DNA: TGCGCCAGCAGCTTTAGCGGGTCGGGCAATGAGCAGTTCTTC

V: TRBV2
D: -
size: -
length: 11
J: TRBJ2-1
CDR3: CASSETYEQFF
DNA: TGTGCCAGCAGTGAAACGTATGAGCAGTTCTTC

V: TRBV29-1
D: -
size: -
length: 11
J: TRBJ1-1
CDR3: CSVEFNTEAFF
DNA: TGCAGCGTTGAATTCAACACTGAAGCTTTCTTT

V: TRBV6-5
D: -
size: -
length: 14
J: TRBJ2-5
CDR3: CASSYSGGLETQYF
DNA: TGTGCCAGCAGTTACTCAGGGGGGCTCGAGACCCAGTACTTC

V: TRBV29-1
D: TRBD1
size: -
length: 14
J: TRBJ2-7
CDR3: CSVDPGGAGSEQYF
DNA: TGCAGCGTTGATCCAGGGGGCGCGGGTTCCGAGCAGTACTTC

V: TRBV25-1
D: TRBD2
size: -
length: 14
J: TRBJ2-1
CDR3: CASSLGLADNEQFF
DNA: TGTGCCAGCAGCCTGGGACTAGCGGACAATGAGCAGTTCTTC

V: TRBV15
D: -
size: -
length: 13
J: TRBJ2-7
CDR3: CATSRDSISRQYF
DNA: TGTGCCACCAGCAGAGATTCCATATCGCGGCAGTACTTC

V: TRBV5-1
D: -
size: -
length: 16
J: TRBJ2-7
CDR3: CASSPPPGQGSNEQYF
DNA: TGCGCCAGCAGCCCCCCCCCGGGGCAGGGCAGCAACGAGCAGTACTTC

V: TRBV29-1
D: -
size: few
length: 12
J: TRBJ2-5
CDR3: CSVAVGEETQYF
DNA: TGCAGCGTTGCGGTGGGAGAAGAGACCCAGTACTTC

V: TRBV4-1
D: TRBD2
size: -
length: 16
J: TRBJ2-7
CDR3: CASSQVAAAGRYEQYF
DNA: TGCGCCAGCAGCCAAGTGGCTGCAGCGGGACGCTACGAGCAGTACTTC

V: TRBV2
D: TRBD2
size: -
length: 15
J: TRBJ2-7
CDR3: CASSELAGTSVEQYF
DNA: TGTGCCAGCAGTGAACTGGCGGGGACTAGCGTCGAGCAGTACTTC

V: TRBV4-1
D: -
size: -
length: 15
J: TRBJ2-3
CDR3: CASSQQRRSTDTQYF
DNA: TGCGCCAGCAGCCAACAAAGGAGGAGCACAGATACGCAGTATTTT

V: TRBV2
D: -
size: few
length: 14
J: TRBJ2-7
CDR3: CASSPGGGTYEQYF
DNA: TGTGCCAGCAGCCCAGGTGGGGGTACCTACGAGCAGTACTTC

V: TRBV29-1
D: -
size: once
length: 15
J: TRBJ2-7
CDR3: CSVTDSVPSSYEQYF
DNA: TGCAGCGTGACCGATTCCGTACCGAGCTCCTACGAGCAGTACTTC

V: TRBV5-1
D: TRBD2
size: -
length: 17
J: TRBJ2-7
CDR3: CASSGGTSGRSSYEQYF
DNA: TGCGCCAGCAGCGGAGGGACTAGCGGGAGATCTTCCTACGAGCAGTACTTC

V: TRBV2
D: -
size: -
length: 14
J: TRBJ2-1
CDR3: CASGEVSSYNEQFF
DNA: TGTGCCAGCGGTGAGGTGAGCTCCTACAATGAGCAGTTCTTC

V: TRBV11-1
D: TRBD2
size: -
length: 15
J: TRBJ2-1
CDR3: CASSPSGTYYNEQFF
DNA: TGTGCCAGCAGCCCTAGCGGGACTTACTACAATGAGCAGTTCTTC

V: TRBV7-6
D: -
size: -
length: 14
J: TRBJ1-2
CDR3: CASSLLPVAYGYTF
DNA: TGTGCCAGCAGCTTACTGCCGGTCGCCTATGGCTACACCTTC

V: TRBV7-9
D: -
size: few
length: 14
J: TRBJ2-2
CDR3: CASRHGPSEGELFF
DNA: TGTGCCAGCAGACATGGGCCCTCTGAGGGGGAGCTGTTTTTT

V: TRBV23-1
D: -
size: -
length: 16
J: TRBJ2-3
CDR3: CASTSMIDAGSDTQYF
DNA: TGCGCCAGCACTTCAATGATAGATGCTGGCTCAGATACGCAGTATTTT

V: TRBV4-1
D: -
size: -
length: 15
J: TRBJ2-5
CDR3: CASSQDSSRGETQYF
DNA: TGCGCCAGCAGCCAAGACTCTTCCAGGGGAGAGACCCAGTACTTC

V: TRBV7-9
D: -
size: -
length: 13
J: TRBJ2-7
CDR3: CASSLPRSYEQYF
DNA: TGTGCCAGCAGCTTACCTCGCTCCTACGAGCAGTACTTC

V: TRBV6-5
D: -
size: -
length: 16
J: TRBJ1-4
CDR3: CASSYSVTTTNEKLFF
DNA: TGTGCCAGCAGTTACTCTGTGACGACAACTAATGAAAAACTGTTTTTT

V: TRBV29-1
D: -
size: few
length: 13
J: TRBJ2-5
CDR3: CSVESPGEETQYF
DNA: TGCAGCGTTGAGTCCCCAGGGGAAGAGACCCAGTACTTC

V: TRBV29-1
D: -
size: few
length: 11
J: TRBJ2-5
CDR3: CSVVGRKEQYF
DNA: TGCAGCGTTGTAGGACGGAAGGAGCAGTACTTC

V: TRBV15
D: -
size: few
length: 15
J: TRBJ2-6
CDR3: CATSTQDSGANVLTF
DNA: TGTGCCACCAGCACCCAGGACTCTGGGGCCAACGTCCTGACTTTC

V: TRBV7-9
D: TRBD2
size: few
length: 16
J: TRBJ2-1
CDR3: CASSQTGLAGDDEQFF
DNA: TGTGCCAGCAGCCAGACCGGACTAGCGGGAGACGATGAGCAGTTCTTC

V: TRBV11-2
D: TRBD2
size: -
length: 13
J: TRBJ2-7
CDR3: CASRASGRYEQYF
DNA: TGTGCCAGCCGGGCTAGCGGTCGATACGAGCAGTACTTC

V: TRBV5-6
D: TRBD2
size: few
length: 17
J: TRBJ2-2
CDR3: CASSPPRLAENTGELFF
DNA: TGTGCCAGCAGCCCCCCGCGTCTAGCGGAAAACACCGGGGAGCTGTTTTTT

V: TRBV28
D: TRBD1
size: -
length: 16
J: TRBJ1-1
CDR3: CASSFPGTALGTEAFF
DNA: TGTGCCAGCAGTTTTCCCGGGACAGCGTTGGGGACTGAAGCTTTCTTT

V: TRBV4-1
D: -
size: -
length: 14
J: TRBJ2-7
CDR3: CASSPLMDDYEQYF
DNA: TGCGCCAGCAGCCCTCTGATGGACGACTACGAGCAGTACTTC